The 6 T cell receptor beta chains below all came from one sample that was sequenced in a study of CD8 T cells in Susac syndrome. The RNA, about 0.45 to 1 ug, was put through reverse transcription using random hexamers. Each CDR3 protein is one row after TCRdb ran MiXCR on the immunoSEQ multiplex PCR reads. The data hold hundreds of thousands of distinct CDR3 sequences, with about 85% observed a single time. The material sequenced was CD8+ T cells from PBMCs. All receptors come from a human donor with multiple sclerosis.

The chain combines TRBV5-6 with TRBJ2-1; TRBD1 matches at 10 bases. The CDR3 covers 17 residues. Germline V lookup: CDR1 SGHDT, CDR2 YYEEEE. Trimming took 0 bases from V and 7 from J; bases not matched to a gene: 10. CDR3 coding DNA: TGTGCCAGCAGCTTGGAGACAGGGGGCTTGGTGTTAAATGAGCAGTTCTTC. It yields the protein CASSLETGGLVLNEQFF.

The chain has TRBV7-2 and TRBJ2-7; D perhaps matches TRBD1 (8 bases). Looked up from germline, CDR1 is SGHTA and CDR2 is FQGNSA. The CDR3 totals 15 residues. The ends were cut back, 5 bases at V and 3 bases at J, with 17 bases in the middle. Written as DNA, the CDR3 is TGTGCCAGCAGCCCCACAGGGGGGGGGTTCTACGAGCAGTACTTC. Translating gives CASSPTGGGFYEQYF.

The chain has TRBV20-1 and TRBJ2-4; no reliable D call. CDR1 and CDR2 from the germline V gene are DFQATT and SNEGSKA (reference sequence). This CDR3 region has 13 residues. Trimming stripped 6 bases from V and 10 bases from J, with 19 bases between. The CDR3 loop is CSARRRGEIIQYF. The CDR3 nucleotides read TGCAGTGCGAGACGGCGAGGAGAAATTATTCAGTACTTC.

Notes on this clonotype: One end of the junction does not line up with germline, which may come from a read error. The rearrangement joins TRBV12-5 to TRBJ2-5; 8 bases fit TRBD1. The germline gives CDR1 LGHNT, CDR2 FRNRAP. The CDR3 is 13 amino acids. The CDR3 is CASGLNFRDRLNF. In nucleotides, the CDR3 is TGTGCTAGTGGTTTGAACTTCCGGGACAGGCTCAACTTC.

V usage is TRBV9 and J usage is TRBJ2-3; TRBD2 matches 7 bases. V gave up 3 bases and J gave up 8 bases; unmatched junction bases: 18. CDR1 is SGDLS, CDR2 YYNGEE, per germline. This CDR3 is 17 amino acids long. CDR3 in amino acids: CASSGEVETSPWGTQYF. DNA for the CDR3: TGTGCCAGCAGCGGCGAGGTCGAGACTAGCCCATGGGGTACGCAGTATTTT.

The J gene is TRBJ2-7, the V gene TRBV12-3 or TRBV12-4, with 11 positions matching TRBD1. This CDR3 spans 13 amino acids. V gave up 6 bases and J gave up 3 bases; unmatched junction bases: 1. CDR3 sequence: CASRGTGGYEQYF. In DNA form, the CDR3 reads TGTGCCAGCAGAGGGACAGGGGGCTACGAGCAGTACTTC.